Each of the 2 T cell receptor beta chains below was sequenced from the same sample in a study of glioma-infiltrating T cells after dendritic cell vaccination. Profiling relied on immunoSEQ multiplex PCR, and the TCRdb table lists in-frame clones only, not all of them. The sample has about 82,000 clones; roughly 90% are singletons. The sequencing here drew on blood, taken before dendritic cell vaccination. The receptors derive from a human donor with glioblastoma.

In regard to this clone: At one boundary the junction diverges from the germline segment, which might be a read error. The rearrangement joins TRBV28 to TRBJ2-3; 7 positions agree with TRBD1. This CDR3 spans 14 amino acids. CDR1 and CDR2 from the germline V gene are MDHEN and SYDVKM. The CDR3 coding sequence is TGTGCCAGCAGCTTATACTCAGGGGGAGATACGCAGTATTTT. Protein product: CASSLYSGGDTQYF.

The V and J genes are TRBV7-2 and TRBJ1-2; possible D gene TRBD1, 6 bases. This CDR3 is 13 amino acids long. V shed 5 bases and J shed 1 base, with 8 bases lying between them. Germline CDR1 reads SGHTA; CDR2 reads FQGNSA. CDR3 DNA: TGTGCCAGCAGCCCGGACAGTAACTATGGCTACACCTTC. Protein: CASSPDSNYGYTF.